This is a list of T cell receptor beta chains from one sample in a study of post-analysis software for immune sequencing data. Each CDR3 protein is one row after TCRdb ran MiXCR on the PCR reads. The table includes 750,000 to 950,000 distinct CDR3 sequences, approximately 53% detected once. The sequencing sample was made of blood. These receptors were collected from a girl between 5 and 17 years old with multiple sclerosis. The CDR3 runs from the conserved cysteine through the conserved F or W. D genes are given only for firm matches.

CDR3: CASRESAGGIAFF; V: TRBV6-4; J: TRBJ2-1; D: TRBD2
CDR3: CATSRVGFDRTDTQYF; V: TRBV15; J: TRBJ2-3; D: NA
CDR3: CSVAPLGGRRNEQFF; V: TRBV29-1; J: TRBJ2-1; D: TRBD2
CDR3: CASSINTGSTEAFF; V: TRBV12-3/TRBV12-4; J: TRBJ1-1; D: NA
CDR3: CASSVEGGKETQYF; V: TRBV9; J: TRBJ2-5; D: NA
CDR3: CASGAATGASVLTF; V: TRBV5-1; J: TRBJ2-6; D: NA
CDR3: CASSLGVGLGQETQYF; V: TRBV5-1; J: TRBJ2-5; D: NA
CDR3: CASSSDTEAFF; V: TRBV7-9; J: TRBJ1-1; D: NA
CDR3: CSASEAQGGKLFF; V: TRBV20-1; J: TRBJ1-4; D: NA
CDR3: CSATSFQPEHSTDTQYF; V: TRBV20-1; J: TRBJ2-3; D: NA
CDR3: CASSLGRTDGYTF; V: TRBV7-9; J: TRBJ1-2; D: NA
CDR3: CASSLKSGGAADTQYF; V: TRBV7-2; J: TRBJ2-3; D: TRBD2
CDR3: CASGPAREQFF; V: TRBV12-5; J: TRBJ2-1; D: NA
CDR3: CSARDPGLASYNEQYF; V: TRBV20-1; J: NA; D: TRBD2
CDR3: CSVPQGSYNEQFF; V: TRBV20-1; J: TRBJ2-1; D: NA
CDR3: CSAREPGTLNQPQHF; V: TRBV20-1; J: TRBJ1-5; D: NA
CDR3: CASSLERGGSRKEAFF; V: TRBV7-6; J: TRBJ1-1; D: NA
CDR3: CSARQGGGTDTQYF; V: TRBV29-1; J: TRBJ2-3; D: TRBD1
CDR3: CATSRPTGYGYTF; V: TRBV15; J: TRBJ1-2; D: NA
CDR3: CASREEGYETQYF; V: TRBV6-5; J: NA; D: NA
CDR3: CASSFNRPILRSGANVLTF; V: TRBV21-1; J: TRBJ2-6; D: NA
CDR3: CASSSRTHSYEQYF; V: TRBV9; J: TRBJ2-7; D: NA
CDR3: CASSHRLAGIYNEQFF; V: TRBV3-1; J: TRBJ2-1; D: TRBD2
CDR3: CASSLLKAGAYNEQFF; V: TRBV5-1; J: TRBJ2-1; D: TRBD2
CDR3: CASSLSRSEDYTF; V: TRBV5-1; J: TRBJ1-2; D: NA
CDR3: CASSLEETATYEKLFF; V: TRBV5-1; J: TRBJ1-4; D: NA
CDR3: CASSLSGGRGNYGYTF; V: TRBV12-3/TRBV12-4; J: TRBJ1-2; D: NA
CDR3: CASSLGQGVQEQYF; V: TRBV5-1; J: TRBJ2-4; D: TRBD1